The next 8 T cell receptor beta chains were all read from a single sample in a study of cytomegalovirus exposure and HLA in healthy donors. The PCR made use of 60 Vbeta and 13 Jbeta primers. Data came from immunoSEQ multiplex PCR; TCRdb stores just in-frame clones and leaves some out. The sample has about 150,000 clones; roughly 70% are singletons. The material sequenced was PBMCs. Receptors were obtained from a man under 40 in good health and CMV-seropositive.

The chain combines TRBV6-5 with TRBJ1-1; D is undetermined. V was shortened by 2 bases and J by 3 bases, with 7 bases between the two germline ends. This CDR3 spans 13 amino acids. Germline lookup yields CDR1 MNHEY and CDR2 SVGAGI. The DNA for the CDR3 is TGTGCCAGCAGTTACGTGCAGGACACTGAAGCTTTCTTT. This gives the protein CASSYVQDTEAFF.

The gene calls are TRBV5-1 and TRBJ2-7; TRBD2 matches at 7 bases. Germline assignment: CDR1 SGHRS and CDR2 YFSETQ. Trimming removed 6 bases from V and 4 bases from J; junction bases left unmatched: 13. This CDR3 contains 15 residues. The DNA of the CDR3 is TGCGCCAGCACCCCCGAGGCGGGAGTAAGATACGAGCAGTACTTC. Translated: CASTPEAGVRYEQYF. Together with reference TRBV5-1 and TRBJ2-7, the CDR3 gives the full variable domain: KAGVTQTPRYLIKTRGQQVTLSCSPISGHRSVSWYQQTPGQGLQFLFEYFSETQRNKGNFPGRFSGRQFSNSRSEMNVSTLELGDSALYLCASTPEAGVRYEQYFGPGTRLTVT.

This sequence joins TRBV5-8 and TRBJ2-7, with D tentatively TRBD1 (7 bases). Trimming shortened V by 2 bases and J by 3 bases, and 15 bases separated the two germline ends. CDR3 length equals 15 residues. Germline CDR1 SGHTS, CDR2 YDEGEE. CDR3 amino acids: CASSFRQGGFYEQYF. The CDR3 nucleotides read TGTGCCAGCAGCTTCCGACAGGGAGGTTTCTACGAGCAGTACTTC. Full variable domain (missing parts from reference TRBV5-8 and TRBJ2-7): EAGVTQSPTHLIKTRGQQATLRCSPISGHTSVYWYQQALGLGLQFLLWYDEGEERNRGNFPPRFSGRQFPNYSSELNVNALELEDSALYLCASSFRQGGFYEQYFGPGTRLTVT.

The rearrangement links TRBV6-1 to TRBJ2-6; D might be TRBD1 (6 bases). Trimming took off 3 bases at V and 3 bases at J, with 9 bases between the two ends. The germline gives CDR1 MNHNS, CDR2 SASEGT. CDR3 length: 15 amino acids. The CDR3 loop is CASSDGGGGANVLTF. As DNA, the CDR3 is TGTGCCAGCAGTGATGGGGGCGGTGGGGCCAACGTCCTGACTTTC.

The chain is built from TRBV18 and TRBJ2-1, with 7 bases fitting TRBD2. The CDR3 extends over 13 amino acids. V dropped 6 bases and J dropped 6; count of bases not matched to a gene: 5. Germline CDR1 KGHSH, CDR2 LQKENI. CDR3 sequence reads: CASSPPGGNEQFF. The CDR3 coding sequence is TGTGCCAGCTCCCCCCCGGGGGGCAATGAGCAGTTCTTC. The full variable domain, completed using reference TRBV18 and TRBJ2-1, is NAGVMQNPRHLVRRRGQEARLRCSPMKGHSHVYWYRQLPEEGLKFMVYLQKENIIDESGMPKERFSAEFPKEGPSILRIQQVVRGDSAAYFCASSPPGGNEQFFGPGTRLTVL.

The chain has TRBV7-9 and TRBJ2-1; 8 bases are shared with TRBD2. V gave up 4 bases and J gave up 0 bases; unmatched junction bases: 5. Germline CDR1 and CDR2: SEHNR and FQNEAQ (reference sequence). This CDR3 is built from 16 residues. The CDR3 here is CASSWWLAGSYNEQFF. The CDR3 DNA is TGTGCCAGCAGCTGGTGGCTAGCGGGCTCCTACAATGAGCAGTTCTTC. The full variable domain, in which reference TRBV7-9 and TRBJ2-1 provide the parts outside the CDR3, is DTGVSQNPRHKITKRGQNVTFRCDPISEHNRLYWYRQTLGQGPEFLTYFQNEAQLEKSRLLSDRFSAERPKGSFSTLEIQRTEQGDSAMYLCASSWWLAGSYNEQFFGPGTRLTVL.

The rearrangement joins TRBV9 to TRBJ2-1; TRBD1 agrees at 9 bases. V lost 4 bases to trimming and J lost 2 bases; unmatched junction nucleotides: 7. CDR1 is SGDLS, CDR2 YYNGEE, per germline. The CDR3 has 16 amino acids. The CDR3 sequence: CASSPRGQGTYNEQFF. As DNA, the CDR3 is TGTGCCAGCAGCCCACGGGGACAGGGAACCTACAATGAGCAGTTCTTC. Drawing the rest from reference TRBV9 and TRBJ2-1, the complete variable domain is DSGVTQTPKHLITATGQRVTLRCSPRSGDLSVYWYQQSLDQGLQFLIQYYNGEERAKGNILERFSAQQFPDLHSELNLSSLELGDSALYFCASSPRGQGTYNEQFFGPGTRLTVL.

Here the CDR3 DNA reads TGTGCCTGGAGCCCGACAGGGCCAGAAAGGGAAAAACTGTTTTTT. Its protein product is CAWSPTGPEREKLFF. The rearrangement joins TRBV30 to TRBJ1-4, with 7 bases matching TRBD1. The length of the CDR3 is 15 residues. J was trimmed by 8 bases and V by 3 bases; bases with no gene match: 12. CDR1 GTSNPN and CDR2 SVGIG come from the germline V gene (reference sequence).